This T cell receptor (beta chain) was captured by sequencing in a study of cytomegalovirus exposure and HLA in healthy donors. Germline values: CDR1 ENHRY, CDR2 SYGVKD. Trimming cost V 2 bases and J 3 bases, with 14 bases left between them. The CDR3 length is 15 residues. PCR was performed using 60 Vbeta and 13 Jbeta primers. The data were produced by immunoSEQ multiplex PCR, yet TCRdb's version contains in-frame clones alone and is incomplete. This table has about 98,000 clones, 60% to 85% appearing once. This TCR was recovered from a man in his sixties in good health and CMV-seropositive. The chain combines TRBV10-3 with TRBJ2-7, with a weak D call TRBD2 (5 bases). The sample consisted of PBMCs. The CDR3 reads CAISEGLATIYEQYF. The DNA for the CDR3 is TGTGCCATCAGTGAGGGCTTAGCGACTATCTACGAGCAGTACTTC.